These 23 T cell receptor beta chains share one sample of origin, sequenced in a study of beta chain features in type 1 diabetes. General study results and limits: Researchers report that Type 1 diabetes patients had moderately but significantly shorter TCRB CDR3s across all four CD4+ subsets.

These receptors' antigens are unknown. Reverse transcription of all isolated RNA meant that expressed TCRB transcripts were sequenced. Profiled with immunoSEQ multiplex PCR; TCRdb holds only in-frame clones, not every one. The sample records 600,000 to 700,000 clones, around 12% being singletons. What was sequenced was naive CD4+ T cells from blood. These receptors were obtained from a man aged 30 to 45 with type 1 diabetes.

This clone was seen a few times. CDR3 residues: CASSLMPQGTYEQYF. For the CDR3, the DNA is TGTGCCAGCAGCCTAATGCCGCAGGGCACCTACGAGCAGTACTTC. V usage is TRBV14 and J usage is TRBJ2-7; TRBD1 is a possible D gene (5 bases). The CDR3 extends over 15 amino acids. V lost 4 bases and J lost 2, with 15 bases in between. The germline V gene has CDR1 SGHDN and CDR2 FVKESK.

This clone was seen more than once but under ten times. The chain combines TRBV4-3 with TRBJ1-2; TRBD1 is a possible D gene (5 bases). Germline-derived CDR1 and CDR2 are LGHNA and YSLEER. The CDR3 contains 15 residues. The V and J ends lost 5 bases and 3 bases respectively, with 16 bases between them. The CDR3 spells CASSYKADTHYGYTF. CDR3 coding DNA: TGCGCCAGCAGCTACAAGGCGGACACACACTATGGCTACACCTTC.

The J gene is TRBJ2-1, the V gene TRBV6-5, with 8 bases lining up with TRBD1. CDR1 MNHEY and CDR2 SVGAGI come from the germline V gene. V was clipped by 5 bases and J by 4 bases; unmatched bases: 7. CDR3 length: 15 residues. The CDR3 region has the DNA TGTGCCAGCAGTAACCAGGGGGCGGGGTACAATGAGCAGTTCTTC. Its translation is CASSNQGAGYNEQFF.

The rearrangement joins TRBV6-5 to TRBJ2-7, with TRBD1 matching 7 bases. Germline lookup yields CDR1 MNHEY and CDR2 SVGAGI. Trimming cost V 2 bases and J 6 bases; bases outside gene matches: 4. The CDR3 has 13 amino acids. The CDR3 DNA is TGTGCCAGCAGTTACAGGACAGGACTCGAGCAGTACTTC. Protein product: CASSYRTGLEQYF.

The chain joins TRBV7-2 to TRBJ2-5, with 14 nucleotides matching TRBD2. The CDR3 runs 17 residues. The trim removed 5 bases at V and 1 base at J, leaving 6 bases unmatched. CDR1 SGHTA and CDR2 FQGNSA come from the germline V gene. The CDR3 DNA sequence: TGTGCCAGCAGCAAAGGGACTAGCGGGGGACCCCAAGAGACCCAGTACTTC. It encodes CASSKGTSGGPQETQYF.

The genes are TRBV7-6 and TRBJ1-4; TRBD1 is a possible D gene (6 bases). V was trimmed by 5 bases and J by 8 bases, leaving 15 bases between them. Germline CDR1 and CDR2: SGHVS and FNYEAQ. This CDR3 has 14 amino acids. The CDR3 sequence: CASSRTDLNEKLFF. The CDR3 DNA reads TGTGCCAGCAGCCGGACAGATCTTAACGAAAAACTGTTTTTT.

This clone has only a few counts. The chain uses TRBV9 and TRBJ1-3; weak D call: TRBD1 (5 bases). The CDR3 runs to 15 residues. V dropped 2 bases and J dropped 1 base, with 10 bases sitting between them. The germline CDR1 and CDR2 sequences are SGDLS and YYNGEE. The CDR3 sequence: CASSVTDFSGNTIYF. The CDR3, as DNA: TGTGCCAGCAGCGTGACAGATTTTTCTGGAAACACCATATATTTT.

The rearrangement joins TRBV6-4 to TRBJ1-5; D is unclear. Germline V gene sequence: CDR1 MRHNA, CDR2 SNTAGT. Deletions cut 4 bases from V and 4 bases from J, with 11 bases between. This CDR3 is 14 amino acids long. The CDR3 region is CASSVEAENQPQHF. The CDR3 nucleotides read TGTGCCAGCAGTGTTGAGGCAGAAAATCAGCCCCAGCATTTT.

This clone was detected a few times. CDR3 sequence: CAISEGQSTEAFF. The CDR3 bases are TGTGCCATCAGTGAGGGACAGAGCACTGAAGCTTTCTTT. The gene calls are TRBV10-3 and TRBJ1-1, with D perhaps matching TRBD1 (6 bases). Germline values: CDR1 ENHRY, CDR2 SYGVKD. The CDR3 loop spans 13 amino acids. The V end lost 2 bases, the J end lost 4 bases, and 8 bases lay between the germline ends.

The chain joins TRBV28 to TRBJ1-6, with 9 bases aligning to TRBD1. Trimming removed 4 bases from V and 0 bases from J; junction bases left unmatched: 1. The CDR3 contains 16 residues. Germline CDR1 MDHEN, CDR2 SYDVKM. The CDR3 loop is CASSSTGGSYNSPLHF. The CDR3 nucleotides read TGTGCCAGCAGTTCGACAGGGGGCTCCTATAATTCACCCCTCCACTTT.

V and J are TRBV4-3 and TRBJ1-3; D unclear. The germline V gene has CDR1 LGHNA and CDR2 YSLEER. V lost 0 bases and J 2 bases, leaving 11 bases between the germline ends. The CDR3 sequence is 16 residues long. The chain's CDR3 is CASSQDGQMPGNTIYF. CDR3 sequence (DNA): TGCGCCAGCAGCCAAGATGGTCAGATGCCTGGAAACACCATATATTTT.

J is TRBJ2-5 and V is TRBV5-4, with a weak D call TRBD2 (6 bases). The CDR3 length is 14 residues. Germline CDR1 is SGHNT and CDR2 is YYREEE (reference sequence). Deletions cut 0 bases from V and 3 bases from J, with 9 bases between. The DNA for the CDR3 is TGTGCCAGCAGCTTGGGTGGAGGGGAAGAGACCCAGTACTTC. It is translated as CASSLGGGEETQYF. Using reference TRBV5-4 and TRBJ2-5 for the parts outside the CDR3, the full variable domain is ETGVTQSPTHLIKTRGQQVTLRCSSQSGHNTVSWYQQALGQGPQFIFQYYREEENGRGNFPPRFSGLQFPNYSSELNVNALELDDSALYLCASSLGGGEETQYFGPGTRLLVL.

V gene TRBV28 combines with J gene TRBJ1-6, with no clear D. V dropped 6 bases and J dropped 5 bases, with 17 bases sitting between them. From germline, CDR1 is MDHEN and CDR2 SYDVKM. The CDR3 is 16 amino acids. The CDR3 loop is CASRSPPTRNNSPLHF. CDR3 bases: TGTGCCAGCAGGAGCCCGCCCACAAGAAATAATTCACCCCTCCACTTT.

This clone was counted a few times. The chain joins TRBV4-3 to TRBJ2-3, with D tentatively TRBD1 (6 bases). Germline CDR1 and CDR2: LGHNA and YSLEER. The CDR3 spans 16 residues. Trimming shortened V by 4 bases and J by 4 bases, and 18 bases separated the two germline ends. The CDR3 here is CASSPRAGDYADTQYF. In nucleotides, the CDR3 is TGCGCCAGCAGCCCTAGGGCAGGGGATTACGCAGATACGCAGTATTTT.

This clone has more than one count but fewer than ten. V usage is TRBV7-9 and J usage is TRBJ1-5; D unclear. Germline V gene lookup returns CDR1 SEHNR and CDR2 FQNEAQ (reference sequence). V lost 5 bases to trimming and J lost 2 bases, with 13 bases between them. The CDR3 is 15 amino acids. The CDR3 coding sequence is TGTGCCAGCAGCCCGAGTAATGGAGGCAATCAGCCCCAGCATTTT. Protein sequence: CASSPSNGGNQPQHF.

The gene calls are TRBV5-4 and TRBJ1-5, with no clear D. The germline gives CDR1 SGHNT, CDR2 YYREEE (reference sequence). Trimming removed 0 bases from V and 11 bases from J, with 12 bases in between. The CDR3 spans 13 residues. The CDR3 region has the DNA TGTGCCAGCAGCTTGGAGGGAGTTGGGGCCCAGCATTTT. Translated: CASSLEGVGAQHF.

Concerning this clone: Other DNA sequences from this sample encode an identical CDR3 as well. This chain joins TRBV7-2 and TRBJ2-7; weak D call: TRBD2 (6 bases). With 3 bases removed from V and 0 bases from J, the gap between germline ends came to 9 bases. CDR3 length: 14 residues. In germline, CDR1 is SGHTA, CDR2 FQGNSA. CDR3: CASSLEGRSYEQYF. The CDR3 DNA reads TGTGCCAGCAGCTTGGAGGGTCGCTCCTACGAGCAGTACTTC. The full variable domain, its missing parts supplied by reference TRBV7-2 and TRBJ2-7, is GAGVSQSPSNKVTEKGKDVELRCDPISGHTALYWYRQSLGQGLEFLIYFQGNSAPDKSGLPSDRFSAERTGGSVSTLTIQRTQQEDSAVYLCASSLEGRSYEQYFGPGTRLTVT.

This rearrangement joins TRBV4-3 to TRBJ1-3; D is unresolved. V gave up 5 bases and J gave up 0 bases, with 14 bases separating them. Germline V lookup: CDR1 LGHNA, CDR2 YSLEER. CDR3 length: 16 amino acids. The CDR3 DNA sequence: TGCGCCAGCAGCGCTAAACACGGTTTCTCTGGAAACACCATATATTTT. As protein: CASSAKHGFSGNTIYF.

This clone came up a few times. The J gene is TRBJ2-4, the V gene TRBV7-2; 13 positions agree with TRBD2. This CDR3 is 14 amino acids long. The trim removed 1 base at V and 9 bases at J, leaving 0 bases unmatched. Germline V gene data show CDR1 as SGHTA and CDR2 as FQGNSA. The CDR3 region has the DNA TGTGCCAGCAGCTTAGGACTAGCGGGGGGCATTCAGTACTTC. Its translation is CASSLGLAGGIQYF. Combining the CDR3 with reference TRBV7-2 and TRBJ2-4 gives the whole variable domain GAGVSQSPSNKVTEKGKDVELRCDPISGHTALYWYRQSLGQGLEFLIYFQGNSAPDKSGLPSDRFSAERTGGSVSTLTIQRTQQEDSAVYLCASSLGLAGGIQYFGAGTRLSVL.

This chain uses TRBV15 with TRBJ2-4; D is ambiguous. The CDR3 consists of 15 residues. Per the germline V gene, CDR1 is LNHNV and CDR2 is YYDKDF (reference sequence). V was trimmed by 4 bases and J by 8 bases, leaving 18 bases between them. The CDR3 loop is CATSTGPPPKDIQYF. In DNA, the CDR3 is TGTGCCACCAGCACGGGCCCTCCCCCAAAGGACATTCAGTACTTC.

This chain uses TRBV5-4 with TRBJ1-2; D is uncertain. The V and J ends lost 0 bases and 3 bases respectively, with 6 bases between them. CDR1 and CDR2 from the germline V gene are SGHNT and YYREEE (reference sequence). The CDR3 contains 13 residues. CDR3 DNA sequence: TGTGCCAGCAGCTTGGAACGAGACTATGGCTACACCTTC. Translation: CASSLERDYGYTF.

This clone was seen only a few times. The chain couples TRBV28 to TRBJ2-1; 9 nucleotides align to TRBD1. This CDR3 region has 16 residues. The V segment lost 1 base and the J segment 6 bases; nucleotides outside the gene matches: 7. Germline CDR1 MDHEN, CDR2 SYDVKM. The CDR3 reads CASSLSGQGSGNEQFF. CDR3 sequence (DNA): TGTGCCAGCAGTTTATCGGGACAGGGCTCGGGCAATGAGCAGTTCTTC.

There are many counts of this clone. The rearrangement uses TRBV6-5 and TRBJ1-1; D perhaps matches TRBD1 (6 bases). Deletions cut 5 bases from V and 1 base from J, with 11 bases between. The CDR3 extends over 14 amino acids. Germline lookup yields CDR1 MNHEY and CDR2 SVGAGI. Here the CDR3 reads CASSRTAQNTEAFF. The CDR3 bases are TGTGCCAGCAGTCGGACAGCACAGAACACTGAAGCTTTCTTT.